The 9 T cell receptor beta chains below all came from one sample that was sequenced in a study of T-cell memory formation after mild COVID-19 (dated by TCRdb to the early 2020s). The method was 5' RACE. Sequencing was performed on an Illumina NovaSeq 6000. TCRdb itself trimmed the public reads at Q25 with fastp, ran MiXCR and retained productive beta chains. Each CDR3 protein appears once, grouped with its most common genes and DNA. This sample comprises fewer than 450,000 distinct CDR3 sequences, approximately 25% of them detected only once. The ten most abundant clones make up 8.5% to 10% of the sample. The material sequenced was PBMCs or a T cell subset sorted from them (not recorded which). These receptors were collected from an adult woman who had mild COVID-19 (a few samples of this study predate the infection). The sample titles of this study are shuffled in the database, so cell type and time point are left out; the donor was told from shared clones.

This clonotype has just a few counts. The chain is built from TRBV11-2 and TRBJ2-7; tentatively, D is TRBD1 or TRBD2 (5 bases each). CDR3 size: 16 residues. Germline CDR1 is SGHAT and CDR2 is FQNNGV. V was trimmed by 5 bases and J by 2 bases, leaving 19 bases between them. The CDR3, as DNA: TGTGCCAGCAGCCCAGGACGGGACGTTTGGGCCTACGAGCAGTACTTC. Its protein product is CASSPGRDVWAYEQYF.

The sample holds a few counts of this clonotype. The chain combines TRBV4-1 with TRBJ1-5, with TRBD1 identical over 8 bases. CDR1 and CDR2 from the germline V gene are MGHRA and YSYEKL. The CDR3 is 16 amino acids. Trimming removed 2 bases from V and 5 bases from J; junction bases left unmatched: 8. The CDR3 protein is CASSQRGQGPYQPQHF. The CDR3 DNA follows: TGCGCCAGCAGCCAACGAGGACAGGGTCCATATCAGCCCCAGCATTTT.

This clonotype was counted a few times. The rearrangement joins TRBV4-2 to TRBJ2-3, with 9 bases that match TRBD2. CDR3 length: 16 residues. V lost 0 bases to trimming and J lost 7 bases; unmatched junction nucleotides: 8. Germline CDR1 LGHNA, CDR2 YNFKEQ. The CDR3 coding sequence is TGTGCCAGCAGCCAAGAAGCGGGGGGCGGCAAGAATACGCAGTATTTT. Translation: CASSQEAGGGKNTQYF.

The genes are TRBV7-2 and TRBJ2-7; D is unresolved. V dropped 0 bases and J dropped 4 bases, with 16 bases sitting between them. Germline assignment: CDR1 SGHTA and CDR2 FQGNSA. The CDR3 is made up of 16 amino acids. In DNA form, the CDR3 reads TGTGCCAGCAGCTTAGCGGTCAGCGAGTTGGGGTACGAGCAGTACTTC. Encoded protein: CASSLAVSELGYEQYF. Variable domain in full (rest from reference TRBV7-2 and TRBJ2-7): GAGVSQSPSNKVTEKGKDVELRCDPISGHTALYWYRQSLGQGLEFLIYFQGNSAPDKSGLPSDRFSAERTGGSVSTLTIQRTQQEDSAVYLCASSLAVSELGYEQYFGPGTRLTVT.

The chain is built from TRBV5-4 and TRBJ1-4; the match to TRBD1 covers 9 bases. In germline, CDR1 is SGHNT, CDR2 YYREEE (reference sequence). This CDR3 contains 15 residues. J was trimmed by 8 bases and V by 6 bases; bases with no gene match: 11. The CDR3 DNA reads TGTGCCAGCACCAAAACAGGGGGCGCGCGGGAAAAACTGTTTTTT. This sequence encodes CASTKTGGAREKLFF.

This chain links TRBV10-3 with TRBJ1-4; 8 nucleotides line up with TRBD1. CDR1 and CDR2 from the germline V gene are ENHRY and SYGVKD. V shed 8 bases, J shed 6 bases, and the junction held 2 bases outside the gene matches. The CDR3 totals 12 residues. CDR3 bases: TGTGCCATCGGACAGGGCGATGAAAAACTGTTTTTT. Its translation is CAIGQGDEKLFF.

The chain recombines TRBV27 with TRBJ2-2; D tentatively fits TRBD1 or TRBD2 (5 bases each). The length of the CDR3 is 14 residues. The V end lost 8 bases, the J end lost 0 bases, and 10 bases lay between the germline ends. The germline V gene encodes CDR1 MNHEY and CDR2 SMNVEV (reference sequence). The CDR3 sequence: CASSGTANTGELFF. The CDR3 DNA is TGTGCCAGCTCCGGGACGGCGAACACCGGGGAGCTGTTTTTT.

The gene calls are TRBV20-1 and TRBJ2-7, with D perhaps TRBD1 (7 bases). V gave up 1 base and J gave up 4 bases, with 17 bases separating them. Germline CDR1 DFQATT, CDR2 SNEGSKA (reference sequence). The CDR3 is 15 residues long. In nucleotides, the CDR3 is TGCAGTGCTAGAGTGGAGGGGGCCTACCATTACGAGCAGTACTTC. Translated, it gives CSARVEGAYHYEQYF.

In this sample, this clonotype turned up a few times. The V call is TRBV7-9, the J call TRBJ2-7; D is ambiguous. The germline V and J ends were trimmed by 1 base and 6 bases, with 7 bases remaining between them. This CDR3 is built from 12 residues. Germline CDR1 and CDR2: SEHNR and FQNEAQ (reference sequence). CDR3 nucleotides: TGTGCCAGCAGCTTAGATCCCGTCGAGCAGTACTTC. Encoded protein: CASSLDPVEQYF.